This TCR beta chain was documented in a study of OX40 agonist ivuxolimab in advanced cancers. Clones were sequenced by immunoSEQ multiplex PCR, and TCRdb holds only the in-frame ones, with some missing. The sample has 92,000 or so clones; roughly 80% are singletons. The CDR3 extends over 13 amino acids. Per the germline V gene, CDR1 is SGHDN and CDR2 is FVKESK. V was trimmed by 3 bases and J by 4 bases, leaving 9 bases between them. This specimen consisted of CD4+ or CD8+ T cells sorted from blood, obtained in a trial of the OX40 agonist ivuxolimab. This sequence joins TRBV14 and TRBJ1-2; no clear D. This clonotype was sampled from an adult with an advanced solid tumor such as melanoma, head and neck, liver or kidney cancer. The CDR3: CASSHNSFYGYTF. As DNA, the CDR3 is TGTGCCAGCAGCCACAACAGCTTCTATGGCTACACCTTC. The complete variable domain, with remaining parts taken from reference TRBV14 and TRBJ1-2, reads EAGVTQFPSHSVIEKGQTVTLRCDPISGHDNLYWYRRVMGKEIKFLLHFVKESKQDESGMPNNRFLAERTGGTYSTLKVQPAELEDSGVYFCASSHNSFYGYTFGSGTRLTVV.